The rows below give T cell receptor beta chains drawn from one sample of a study of glioma-infiltrating T cells. TCRdb redid the calling of the multiplex PCR reads with MiXCR, one entry per CDR3 protein. Among 400,000 or so distinct CDR3 sequences listed, 41% were seen once. Sequenced input: glioma tissue, nonneoplastic brain tissue, or PBMCs (not recorded which). The receptors stem from a human donor with low-grade glioma or glioblastoma, undergoing nonglioma brain surgery, or in good health (not recorded which). Both conserved end residues are part of each CDR3.

v_call: TRBV28
j_call: TRBJ1-1
cdr3_aa: CASSFWDRQNTEAFF

v_call: TRBV29-1
j_call: TRBJ1-1
cdr3_aa: CSVDTGVVPYDLGEAFF

v_call: TRBV3-1
j_call: TRBJ2-7
cdr3_aa: CASSPSGRTFYEQYF

v_call: TRBV2
j_call: TRBJ2-1
cdr3_aa: CASSRTRGGNNEQFF

v_call: TRBV20-1
j_call: TRBJ1-1
cdr3_aa: CSASGQGRVTEAFF

v_call: TRBV7-2
j_call: TRBJ2-3
cdr3_aa: CASSRTSGSSDTQYF

v_call: TRBV24-1
j_call: TRBJ2-3
cdr3_aa: CATSGQGGTDTQYF

v_call: TRBV28
j_call: TRBJ2-1
cdr3_aa: CASSSWNYNEQFF

v_call: TRBV28
j_call: TRBJ2-7
cdr3_aa: CASSPWTSGKYEQYF

v_call: TRBV10-3
j_call: TRBJ2-1
cdr3_aa: CAISESMGSSYNEQFF

v_call: TRBV19
j_call: TRBJ1-1
cdr3_aa: CASSRGGGKVNTEAFF

v_call: TRBV25-1
j_call: TRBJ2-1
cdr3_aa: CASSEWGLAKDEQFF

v_call: TRBV2
j_call: TRBJ2-7
cdr3_aa: CATSGVPCEQYF

v_call: TRBV7-3
j_call: TRBJ2-1
cdr3_aa: CASSLNYLAGASDEQFF

v_call: TRBV6-5
j_call: TRBJ2-1
cdr3_aa: CASSYRDRAFVSYNEQFF

v_call: TRBV5-4
j_call: TRBJ2-3
cdr3_aa: CASSLYGGTDTQYF

v_call: TRBV5-6
j_call: TRBJ2-3
cdr3_aa: CASSFGAHTDTQYF